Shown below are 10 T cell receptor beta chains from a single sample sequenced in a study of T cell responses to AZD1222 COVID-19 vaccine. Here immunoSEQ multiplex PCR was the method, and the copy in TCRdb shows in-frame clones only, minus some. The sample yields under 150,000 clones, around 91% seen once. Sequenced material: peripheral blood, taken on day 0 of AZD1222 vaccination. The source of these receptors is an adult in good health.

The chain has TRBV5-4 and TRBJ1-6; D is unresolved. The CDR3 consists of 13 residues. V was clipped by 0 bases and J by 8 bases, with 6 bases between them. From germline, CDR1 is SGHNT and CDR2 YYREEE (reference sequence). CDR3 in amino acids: CASSLEADSPLHF. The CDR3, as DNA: TGTGCCAGCAGCTTGGAGGCGGATTCACCCCTCCACTTT.

The CDR3 sequence is CASSAGQGNTYEQYF. CDR3 bases: TGTGCCAGCAGCGCAGGACAGGGGAACACCTACGAGCAGTACTTC. V and J are TRBV9 and TRBJ2-7; 9 bases fit TRBD1. Germline-derived CDR1 and CDR2 are SGDLS and YYNGEE. The CDR3 is 15 residues long. V was pared by 3 bases and J by 2 bases, with 6 bases of the junction left unmatched. Filled out from reference TRBV9 and TRBJ2-7, the complete variable domain reads DSGVTQTPKHLITATGQRVTLRCSPRSGDLSVYWYQQSLDQGLQFLIQYYNGEERAKGNILERFSAQQFPDLHSELNLSSLELGDSALYFCASSAGQGNTYEQYFGPGTRLTVT.

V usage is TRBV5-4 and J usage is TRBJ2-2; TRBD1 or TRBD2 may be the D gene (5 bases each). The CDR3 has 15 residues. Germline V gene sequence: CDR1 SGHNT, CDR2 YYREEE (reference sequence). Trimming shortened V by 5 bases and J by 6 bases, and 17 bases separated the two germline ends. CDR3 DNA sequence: TGTGCCAGCAGGACTGGGACCCAGAGAGCCGGGGAGCTGTTTTTT. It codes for CASRTGTQRAGELFF.

The CDR3 reads CASSQVTGEYSPLHF. CDR3 bases: TGCGCCAGCAGCCAAGTGACAGGGGAGTATTCACCCCTCCACTTT. The rearrangement uses TRBV4-3 and TRBJ1-6; 8 bases map to TRBD1. This CDR3 contains 15 residues. Germline V gene data show CDR1 as LGHNA and CDR2 as YSLEER. V shed 1 base, J shed 8 bases, and the junction held 4 bases outside the gene matches.

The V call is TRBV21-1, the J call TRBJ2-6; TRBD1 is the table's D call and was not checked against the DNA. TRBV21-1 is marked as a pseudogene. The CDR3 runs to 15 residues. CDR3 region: CASSQGGSGANVLTF. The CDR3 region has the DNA TGTGCCAGCAGCCAGGGGGGCTCTGGGGCCAACGTCCTGACTTTC.

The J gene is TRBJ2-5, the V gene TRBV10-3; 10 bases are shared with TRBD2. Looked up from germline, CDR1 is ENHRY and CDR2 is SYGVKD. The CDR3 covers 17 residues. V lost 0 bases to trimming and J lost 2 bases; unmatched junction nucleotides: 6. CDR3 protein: CAISESPPSGGQETQYF. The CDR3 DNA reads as TGTGCCATCAGTGAGTCTCCGCCTAGCGGGGGACAAGAGACCCAGTACTTC.

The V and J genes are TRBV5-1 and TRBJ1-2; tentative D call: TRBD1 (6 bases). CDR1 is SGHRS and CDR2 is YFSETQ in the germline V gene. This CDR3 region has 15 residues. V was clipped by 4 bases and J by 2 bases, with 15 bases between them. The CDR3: CASSLGTTTNYGYTF. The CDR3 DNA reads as TGCGCCAGCAGCCTCGGGACAACTACGAACTATGGCTACACCTTC.

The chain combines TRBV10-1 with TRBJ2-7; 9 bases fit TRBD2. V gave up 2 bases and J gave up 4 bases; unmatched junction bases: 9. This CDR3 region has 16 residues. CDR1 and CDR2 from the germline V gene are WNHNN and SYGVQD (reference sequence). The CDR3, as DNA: TGCGCCAGCAGTGAGGTAGTAGCGGGAGTTGAGTACGAGCAGTACTTC. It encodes CASSEVVAGVEYEQYF.

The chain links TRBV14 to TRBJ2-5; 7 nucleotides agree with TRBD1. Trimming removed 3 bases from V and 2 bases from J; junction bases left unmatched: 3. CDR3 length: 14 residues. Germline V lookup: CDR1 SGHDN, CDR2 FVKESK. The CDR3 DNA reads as TGTGCCAGCAGCCAGGACAGGTTACAAGAGACCCAGTACTTC. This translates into CASSQDRLQETQYF.

The CDR3, as DNA: TGCAGTGCTACGAACACCGGGGAGCTGTTTTTT. Translated, it gives CSATNTGELFF. V and J are TRBV20-1 and TRBJ2-2, with D unresolved. Deletions cut 4 bases from V and 0 bases from J, with 0 bases between. This CDR3 has 11 residues. From germline, CDR1 is DFQATT and CDR2 SNEGSKA (reference sequence).